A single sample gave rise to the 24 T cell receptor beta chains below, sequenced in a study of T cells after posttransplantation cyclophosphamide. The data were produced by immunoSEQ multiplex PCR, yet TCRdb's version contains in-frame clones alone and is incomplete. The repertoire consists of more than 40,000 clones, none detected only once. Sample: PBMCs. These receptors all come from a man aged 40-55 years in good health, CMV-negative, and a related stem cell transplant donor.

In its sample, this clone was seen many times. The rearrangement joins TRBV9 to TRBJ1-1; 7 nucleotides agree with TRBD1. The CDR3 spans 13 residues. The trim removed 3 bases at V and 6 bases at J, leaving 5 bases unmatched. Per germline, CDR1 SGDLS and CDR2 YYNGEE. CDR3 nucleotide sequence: TGTGCCAGCAGCGGACAGGGTCGCCCTGAAGCTTTCTTT. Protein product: CASSGQGRPEAFF.

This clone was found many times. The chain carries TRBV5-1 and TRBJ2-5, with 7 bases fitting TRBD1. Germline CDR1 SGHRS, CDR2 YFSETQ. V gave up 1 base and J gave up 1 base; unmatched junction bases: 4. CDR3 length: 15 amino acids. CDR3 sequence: CASSLSYRGQETQYF. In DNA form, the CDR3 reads TGCGCCAGCAGCTTGTCCTACAGGGGCCAAGAGACCCAGTACTTC.

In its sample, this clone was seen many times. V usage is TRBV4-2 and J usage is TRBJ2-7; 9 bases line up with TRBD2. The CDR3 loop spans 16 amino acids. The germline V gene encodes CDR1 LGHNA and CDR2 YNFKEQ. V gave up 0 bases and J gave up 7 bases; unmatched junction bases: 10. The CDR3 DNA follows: TGTGCCAGCAGCCAAGAGGGGCGGGAGGGCCGGTGGGAGCAGTACTTC. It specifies CASSQEGREGRWEQYF.

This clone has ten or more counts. This CDR3 reads CASSLSGSSYNEQFF. DNA of the CDR3: TGTGCCAGCAGCCTTAGCGGAAGCTCCTACAATGAGCAGTTCTTC. The rearrangement uses TRBV28 and TRBJ2-1; D possibly corresponds to TRBD2 (6 bases). Germline-derived CDR1 and CDR2 are MDHEN and SYDVKM. The V and J ends lost 6 bases and 0 bases respectively, with 12 bases between them. The CDR3 length is 15 residues.

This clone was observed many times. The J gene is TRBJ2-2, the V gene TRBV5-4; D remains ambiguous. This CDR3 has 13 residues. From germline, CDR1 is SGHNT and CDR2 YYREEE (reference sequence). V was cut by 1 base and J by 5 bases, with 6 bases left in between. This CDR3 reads CASSLYVTGELFF. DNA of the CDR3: TGTGCCAGCAGCTTGTATGTAACCGGGGAGCTGTTTTTT.

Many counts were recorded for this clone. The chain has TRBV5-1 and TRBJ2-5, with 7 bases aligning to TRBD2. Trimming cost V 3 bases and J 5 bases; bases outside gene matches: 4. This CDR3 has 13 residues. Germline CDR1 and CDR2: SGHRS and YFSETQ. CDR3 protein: CASSSMGGETQYF. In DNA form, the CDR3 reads TGCGCCAGCAGCTCTATGGGAGGGGAGACCCAGTACTTC.

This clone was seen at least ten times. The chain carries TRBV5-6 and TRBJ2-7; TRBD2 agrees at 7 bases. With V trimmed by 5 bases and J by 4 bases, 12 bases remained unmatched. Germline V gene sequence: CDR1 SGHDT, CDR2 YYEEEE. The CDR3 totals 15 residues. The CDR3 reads CASSQFWDYLYEQYF. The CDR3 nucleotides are TGTGCCAGCAGTCAATTCTGGGACTACCTATACGAGCAGTACTTC.

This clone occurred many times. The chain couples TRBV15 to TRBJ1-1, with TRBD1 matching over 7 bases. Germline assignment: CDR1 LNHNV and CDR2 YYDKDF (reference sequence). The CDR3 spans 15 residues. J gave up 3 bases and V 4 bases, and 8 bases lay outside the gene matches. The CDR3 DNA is TGTGCCACCAGCACCCGCCGGGACAGTTACACTGAAGCTTTCTTT. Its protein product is CATSTRRDSYTEAFF.

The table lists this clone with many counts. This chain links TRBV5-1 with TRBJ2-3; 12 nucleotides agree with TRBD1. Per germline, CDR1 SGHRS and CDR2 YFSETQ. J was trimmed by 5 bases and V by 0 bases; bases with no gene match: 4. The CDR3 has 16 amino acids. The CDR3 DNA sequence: TGCGCCAGCAGCTTGGAGGGACAGGGGGCGATAGATACGCAGTATTTT. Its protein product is CASSLEGQGAIDTQYF. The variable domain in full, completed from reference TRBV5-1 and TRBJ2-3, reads KAGVTQTPRYLIKTRGQQVTLSCSPISGHRSVSWYQQTPGQGLQFLFEYFSETQRNKGNFPGRFSGRQFSNSRSEMNVSTLELGDSALYLCASSLEGQGAIDTQYFGPGTRLTVL.

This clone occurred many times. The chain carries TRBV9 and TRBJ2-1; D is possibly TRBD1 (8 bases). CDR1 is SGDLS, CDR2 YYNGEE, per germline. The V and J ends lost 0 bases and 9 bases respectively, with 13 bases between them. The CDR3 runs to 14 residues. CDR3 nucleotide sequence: TGTGCCAGCAGCGTAGAATACAGGGGGGGTGAGCAGTTCTTC. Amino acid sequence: CASSVEYRGGEQFF.

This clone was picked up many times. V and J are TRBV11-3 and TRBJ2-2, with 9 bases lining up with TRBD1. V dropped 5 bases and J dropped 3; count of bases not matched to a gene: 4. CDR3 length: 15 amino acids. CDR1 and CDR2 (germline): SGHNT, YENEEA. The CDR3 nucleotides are TGTGCCAGCAGCACGGGACAGGGTTACACCGGGGAGCTGTTTTTT. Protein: CASSTGQGYTGELFF. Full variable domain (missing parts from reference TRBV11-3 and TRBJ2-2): EAGVVQSPRYKIIEKKQPVAFWCNPISGHNTLYWYLQNLGQGPELLIRYENEEAVDDSQLPKDRFSAERLKGVDSTLKIQPAELGDSAVYLCASSTGQGYTGELFFGEGSRLTVL.

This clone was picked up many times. The CDR3 loop reads CAIGREGETQYF. The CDR3 DNA reads as TGTGCCATCGGCAGGGAGGGGGAGACCCAGTACTTC. The rearrangement uses TRBV10-3 and TRBJ2-5, with 7 bases lining up with TRBD2. Per germline, CDR1 ENHRY and CDR2 SYGVKD. V shed 8 bases, J shed 5 bases, and the junction held 5 bases outside the gene matches. This CDR3 is built from 12 residues.

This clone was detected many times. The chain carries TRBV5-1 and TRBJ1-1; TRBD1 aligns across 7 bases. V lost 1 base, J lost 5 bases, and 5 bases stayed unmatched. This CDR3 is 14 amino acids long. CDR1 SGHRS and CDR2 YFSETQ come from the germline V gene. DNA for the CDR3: TGCGCCAGCAGCTTGCAGGGGGGTTTAACTGAAGCTTTCTTT. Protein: CASSLQGGLTEAFF. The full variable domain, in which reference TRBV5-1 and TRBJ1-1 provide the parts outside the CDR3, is KAGVTQTPRYLIKTRGQQVTLSCSPISGHRSVSWYQQTPGQGLQFLFEYFSETQRNKGNFPGRFSGRQFSNSRSEMNVSTLELGDSALYLCASSLQGGLTEAFFGQGTRLTVV.

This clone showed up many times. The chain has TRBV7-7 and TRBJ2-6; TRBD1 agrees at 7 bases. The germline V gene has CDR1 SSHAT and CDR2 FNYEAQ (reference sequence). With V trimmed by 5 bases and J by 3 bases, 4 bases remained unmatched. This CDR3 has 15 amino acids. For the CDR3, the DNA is TGTGCCAGCAGCCCCAGGGGGTATGGGGCCAACGTCCTGACTTTC. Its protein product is CASSPRGYGANVLTF.

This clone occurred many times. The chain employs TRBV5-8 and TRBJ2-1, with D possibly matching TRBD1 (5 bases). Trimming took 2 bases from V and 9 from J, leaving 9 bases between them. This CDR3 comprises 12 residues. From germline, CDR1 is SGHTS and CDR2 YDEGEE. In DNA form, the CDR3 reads TGTGCCAGCAGCTTCAGGGCCGGTGAGCAGTTCTTC. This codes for CASSFRAGEQFF. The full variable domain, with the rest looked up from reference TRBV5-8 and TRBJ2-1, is EAGVTQSPTHLIKTRGQQATLRCSPISGHTSVYWYQQALGLGLQFLLWYDEGEERNRGNFPPRFSGRQFPNYSSELNVNALELEDSALYLCASSFRAGEQFFGPGTRLTVL.

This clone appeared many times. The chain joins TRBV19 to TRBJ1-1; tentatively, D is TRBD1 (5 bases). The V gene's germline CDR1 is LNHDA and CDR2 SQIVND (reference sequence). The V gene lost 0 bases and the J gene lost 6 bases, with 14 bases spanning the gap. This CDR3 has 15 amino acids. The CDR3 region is CASSIDRSGRAEAFF. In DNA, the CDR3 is TGTGCCAGTAGTATAGATCGGTCAGGGAGGGCTGAAGCTTTCTTT.

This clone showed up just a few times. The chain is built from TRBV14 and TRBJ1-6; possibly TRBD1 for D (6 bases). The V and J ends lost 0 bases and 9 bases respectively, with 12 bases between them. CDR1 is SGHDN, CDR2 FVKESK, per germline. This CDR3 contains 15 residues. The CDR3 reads CASSQDQGMGSPLHF. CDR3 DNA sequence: TGTGCCAGCAGCCAAGACCAGGGGATGGGTTCACCCCTCCACTTT.

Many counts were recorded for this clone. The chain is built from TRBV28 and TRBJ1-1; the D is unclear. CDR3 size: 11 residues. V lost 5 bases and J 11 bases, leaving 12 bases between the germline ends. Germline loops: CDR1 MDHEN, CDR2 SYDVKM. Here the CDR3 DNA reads TGTGCCAGCAGTACGAGGGCCGGGGCTTTCTTT. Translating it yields CASSTRAGAFF. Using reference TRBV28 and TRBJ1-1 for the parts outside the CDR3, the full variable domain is DVKVTQSSRYLVKRTGEKVFLECVQDMDHENMFWYRQDPGLGLRLIYFSYDVKMKEKGDIPEGYSVSREKKERFSLILESASTNQTSMYLCASSTRAGAFFGQGTRLTVV.

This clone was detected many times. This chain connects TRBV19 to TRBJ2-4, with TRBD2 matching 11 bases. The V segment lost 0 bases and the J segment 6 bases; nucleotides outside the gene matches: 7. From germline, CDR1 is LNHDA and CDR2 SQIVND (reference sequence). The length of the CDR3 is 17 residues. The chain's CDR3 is CASSIDTSGSRGNIQYF. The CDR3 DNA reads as TGTGCCAGTAGTATAGATACTAGCGGGAGTCGGGGAAACATTCAGTACTTC.

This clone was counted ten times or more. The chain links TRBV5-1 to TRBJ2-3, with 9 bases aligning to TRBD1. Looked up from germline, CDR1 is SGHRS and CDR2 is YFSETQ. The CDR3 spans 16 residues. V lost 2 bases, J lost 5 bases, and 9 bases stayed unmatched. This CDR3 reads CASSFYGTGTIDTQYF. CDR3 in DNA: TGCGCCAGCAGCTTTTACGGGACAGGGACAATAGATACGCAGTATTTT.

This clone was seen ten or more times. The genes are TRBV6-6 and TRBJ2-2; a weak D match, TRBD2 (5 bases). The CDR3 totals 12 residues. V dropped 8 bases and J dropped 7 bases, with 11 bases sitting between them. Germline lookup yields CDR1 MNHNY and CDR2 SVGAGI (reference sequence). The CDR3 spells CASGSSGGELFF. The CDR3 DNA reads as TGTGCCAGCGGGAGTTCGGGCGGGGAGCTGTTTTTT.

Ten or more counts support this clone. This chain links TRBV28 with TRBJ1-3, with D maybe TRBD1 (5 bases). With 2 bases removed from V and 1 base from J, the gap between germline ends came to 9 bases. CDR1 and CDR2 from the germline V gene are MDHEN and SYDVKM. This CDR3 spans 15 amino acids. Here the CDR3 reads CASSLPGMSGNTIYF. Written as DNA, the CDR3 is TGTGCCAGCAGTTTACCAGGGATGTCTGGAAACACCATATATTTT.

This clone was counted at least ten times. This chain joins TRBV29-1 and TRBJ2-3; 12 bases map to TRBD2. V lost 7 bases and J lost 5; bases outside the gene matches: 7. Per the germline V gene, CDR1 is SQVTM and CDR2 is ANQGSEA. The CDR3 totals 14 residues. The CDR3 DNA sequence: TGCAGCGGGGGACTAGCGGGCGACGGAGATACGCAGTATTTT. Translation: CSGGLAGDGDTQYF.

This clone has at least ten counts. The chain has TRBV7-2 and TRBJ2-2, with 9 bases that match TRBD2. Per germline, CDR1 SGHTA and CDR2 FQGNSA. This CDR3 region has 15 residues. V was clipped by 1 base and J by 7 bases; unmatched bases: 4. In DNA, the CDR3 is TGTGCCAGCAGCTTAGTAGCGGGAGCGATCGGGGAGCTGTTTTTT. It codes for CASSLVAGAIGELFF.